This T cell receptor (beta chain) was recovered during a study of blood T cell repertoires in COVID-19. In the authors' workflow: Reference gene primer amplification yielded estimated nucleated cell counts. Libraries were prepared by immunoSEQ multiplex PCR; TCRdb keeps only in-frame clonotypes and omits some of them. V and J calls and clone size are copied from that table; D and trimming were computed from the DNA. The sample lists about 210,000 clones, 80% seen once, with under 8% in the top ten. The CDR3 has 16 residues. The TCR originated in a man in his 60s with acute or convalescent COVID-19. The rearrangement uses TRBV21-1 and TRBJ2-3; the listed D gene, TRBD1, was not tested against the DNA. TRBV21-1 is deemed a pseudogene. Input material: peripheral blood. CDR3 in amino acids: CASTRRDRGREDTQYF. The CDR3 DNA reads as TGTGCCAGCACCCGACGCGACAGGGGGCGCGAAGATACGCAGTATTTT.